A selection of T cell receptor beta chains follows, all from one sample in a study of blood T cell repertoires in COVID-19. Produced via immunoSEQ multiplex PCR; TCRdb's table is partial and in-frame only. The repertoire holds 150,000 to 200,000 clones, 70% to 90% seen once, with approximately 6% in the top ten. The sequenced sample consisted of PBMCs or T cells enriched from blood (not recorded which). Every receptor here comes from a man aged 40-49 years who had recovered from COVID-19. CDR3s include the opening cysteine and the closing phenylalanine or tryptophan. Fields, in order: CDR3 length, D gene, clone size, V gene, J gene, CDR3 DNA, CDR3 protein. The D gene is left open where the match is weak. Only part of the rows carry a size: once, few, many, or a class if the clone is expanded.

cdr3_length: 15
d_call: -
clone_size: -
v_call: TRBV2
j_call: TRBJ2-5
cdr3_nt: TGTGCCAGCAGTGACGTTCGCGGGGATCAAGAGACCCAGTACTTC
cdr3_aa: CASSDVRGDQETQYF

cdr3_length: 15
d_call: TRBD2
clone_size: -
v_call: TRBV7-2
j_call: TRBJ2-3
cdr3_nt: TGTGCCAGCAGCCCCTCTCGGGGGGGGAGAGATACGCAGTATTTT
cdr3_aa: CASSPSRGGRDTQYF

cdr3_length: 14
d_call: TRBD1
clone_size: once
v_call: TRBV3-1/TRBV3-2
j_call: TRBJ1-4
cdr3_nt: TGTGCCAGCAGCCCCGTCCGACAGGGTGGTGAACTGTTTTTT
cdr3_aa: CASSPVRQGGELFF

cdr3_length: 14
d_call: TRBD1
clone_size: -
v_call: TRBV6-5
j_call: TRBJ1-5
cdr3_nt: TGTGCCAGCACTAGGACAGGGGGCAATCAGCCCCAGCATTTT
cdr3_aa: CASTRTGGNQPQHF

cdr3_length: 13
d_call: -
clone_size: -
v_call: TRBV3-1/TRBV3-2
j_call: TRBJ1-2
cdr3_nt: TGTGCCAGCAGCCAACAGGGGAACTATGGCTACACCTTC
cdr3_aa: CASSQQGNYGYTF

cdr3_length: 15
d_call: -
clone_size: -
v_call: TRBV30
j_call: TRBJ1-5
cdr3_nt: TGTGCCTGGAGTGTAGAAAGGGGCGGCAATCAGCCCCAGCATTTT
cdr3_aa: CAWSVERGGNQPQHF

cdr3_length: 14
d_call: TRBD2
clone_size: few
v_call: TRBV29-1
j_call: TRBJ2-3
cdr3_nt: TGCAGCGTTGGGTCGGGGGGGATCACAGATACGCAGTATTTT
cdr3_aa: CSVGSGGITDTQYF

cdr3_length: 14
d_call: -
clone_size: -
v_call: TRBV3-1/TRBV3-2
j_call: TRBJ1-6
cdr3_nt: TGTGCCAGCAGCCAAGATCCCCTTAATTCACCCCTCCACTTT
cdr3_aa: CASSQDPLNSPLHF

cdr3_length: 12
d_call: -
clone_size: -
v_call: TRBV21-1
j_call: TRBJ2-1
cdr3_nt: TGTGCCAGCAGCTCACAGTACAATGAGCAGTTCTTC
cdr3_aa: CASSSQYNEQFF

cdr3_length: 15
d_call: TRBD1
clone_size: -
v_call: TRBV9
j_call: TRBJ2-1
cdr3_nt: TGTGCCAGCAGCCAAGGGGGCAGCTCCTACAATGAGCAGTTCTTC
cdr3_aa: CASSQGGSSYNEQFF

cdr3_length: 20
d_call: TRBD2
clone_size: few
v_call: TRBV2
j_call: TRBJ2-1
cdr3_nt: TGTGCCAGCAGTGAAGCGCTCGGGACTAGCGGGGGTGGGTCCTACAATGAGCAGTTCTTC
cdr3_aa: CASSEALGTSGGGSYNEQFF

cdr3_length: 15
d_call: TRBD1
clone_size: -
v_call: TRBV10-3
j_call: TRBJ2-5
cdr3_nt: TGTGCCATCAGTGCGACCGAGACAGGGCCCGAGACCCAGTACTTC
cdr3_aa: CAISATETGPETQYF

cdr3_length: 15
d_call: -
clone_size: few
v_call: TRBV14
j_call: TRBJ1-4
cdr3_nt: TGTGCCAGCAGCCAAACTATCACTAATCGAGAAAAACTGTTTTTT
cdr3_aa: CASSQTITNREKLFF

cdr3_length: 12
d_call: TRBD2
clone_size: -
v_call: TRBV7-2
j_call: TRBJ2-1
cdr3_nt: TGTGCCAGCAGCACCTATAGCGGGACGCAGTTCTTC
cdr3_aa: CASSTYSGTQFF

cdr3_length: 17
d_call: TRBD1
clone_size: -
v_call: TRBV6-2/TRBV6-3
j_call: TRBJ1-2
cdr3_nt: TGTGCCAGCAGTTACCCTGGGACAGGGGCTACTAACTATGGCTACACCTTC
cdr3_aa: CASSYPGTGATNYGYTF

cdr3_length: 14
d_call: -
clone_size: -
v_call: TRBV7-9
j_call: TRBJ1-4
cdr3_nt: TGTGCCAGCAGCCAGCGCTCGGATGATGAAAAACTGTTTTTT
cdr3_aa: CASSQRSDDEKLFF

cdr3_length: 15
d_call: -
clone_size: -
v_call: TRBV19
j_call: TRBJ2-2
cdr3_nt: TGTGCCAGTAGTATGCAGGGCGGCCGGACCGGGGAGCTGTTTTTT
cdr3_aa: CASSMQGGRTGELFF

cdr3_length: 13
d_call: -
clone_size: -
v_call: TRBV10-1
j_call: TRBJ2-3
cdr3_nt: TGCGCCAGCACGGCAGGGGAAGGGGATACGCAGTATTTT
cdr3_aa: CASTAGEGDTQYF

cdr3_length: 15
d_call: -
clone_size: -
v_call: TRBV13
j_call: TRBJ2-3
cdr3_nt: TGTGCCAGCAGCTCGGACTCAACTAATGGGGATACGCAGTATTTT
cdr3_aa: CASSSDSTNGDTQYF

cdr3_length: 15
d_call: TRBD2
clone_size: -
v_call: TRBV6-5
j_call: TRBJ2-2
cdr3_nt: TGTGCCAGCAGTCCCAGACTAGCGGACACCGGGGAGCTGTTTTTT
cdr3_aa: CASSPRLADTGELFF

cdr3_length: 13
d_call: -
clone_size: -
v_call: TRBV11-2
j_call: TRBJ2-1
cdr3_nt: TGTGCCAGCAGCTTAGCAGGGAACAATGAGCAGTTCTTC
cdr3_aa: CASSLAGNNEQFF

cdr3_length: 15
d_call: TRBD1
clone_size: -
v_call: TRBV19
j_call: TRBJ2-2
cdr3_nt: TGTGCCAGCCGCCGGGACAGGATTTCGTCCGGGGAGCTGTTTTTT
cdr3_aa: CASRRDRISSGELFF

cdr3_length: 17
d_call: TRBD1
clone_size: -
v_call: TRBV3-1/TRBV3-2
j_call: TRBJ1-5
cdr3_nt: TGTGCCAGCAGCCAAGTCCCGGGACAGGGCTCAAGTCAGCCCCAGCATTTT
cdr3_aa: CASSQVPGQGSSQPQHF